The 3 T cell receptor beta chains reported below all come from one sample, sequenced in a study of cytomegalovirus exposure and HLA in healthy donors. 60 Vbeta and 13 Jbeta primers were used in PCR. TCRdb keeps only in-frame clones here, not all; method: immunoSEQ multiplex PCR. The sample has about 160,000 clones, 80% to 90% seen once. The sequenced sample was PBMCs. These receptor sequences come from a man aged 18 to 29 in good health and CMV-seropositive.

J is TRBJ2-1 and V is TRBV14; 7 nucleotides agree with TRBD1. Germline V gene sequence: CDR1 SGHDN, CDR2 FVKESK. The length of the CDR3 is 15 residues. Trimming cost V 6 bases and J 3 bases; bases outside gene matches: 8. DNA of the CDR3: TGTGCCAGCAGGGGCGCTCAGGGGGACTACAATGAGCAGTTCTTC. Residues: CASRGAQGDYNEQFF.

The chain uses TRBV14 and TRBJ1-2; D gene ambiguous. V gave up 4 bases and J gave up 4 bases, with 10 bases separating them. Per germline, CDR1 SGHDN and CDR2 FVKESK. There are 13 residues in the CDR3. This CDR3 is CASSPGLGYGYTF. The CDR3 DNA reads TGTGCCAGCAGCCCGGGGTTAGGCTATGGCTACACCTTC.

The chain carries TRBV7-9 and TRBJ1-3, with D maybe TRBD1 (5 bases). Germline V lookup: CDR1 SEHNR, CDR2 FQNEAQ (reference sequence). There are 17 residues in the CDR3. Trimming cost V 0 bases and J 0 bases, with 12 bases left between them. CDR3 DNA sequence: TGTGCCAGCAGCTTAGCGGTTTCAGGGAACTCTGGAAACACCATATATTTT. This translates into CASSLAVSGNSGNTIYF.